These T cell receptor beta chains were read from a single sample in a study of brain T cells in children with intractable seizures. Repertoires were generated with immunoSEQ multiplex PCR, while TCRdb's copy carries only in-frame clones and drops some. Found here are hundreds of thousands of clones, about 93% of them singletons; the top ten hold roughly 5.7%. The sequenced sample was peripheral blood, obtained roughly 5 months after surgery. These receptors were collected from a boy in the first two years of life with tuberous sclerosis and intractable seizures. Both conserved end residues are part of each CDR3. A D gene is named only where the DNA matches it firmly. A clone size is listed for some rows: how often the clone was seen (once, few, many), or a class if it is expanded.

clone size: -
V gene: TRBV11-1
J gene: TRBJ2-2
D gene: TRBD1
CDR3 protein: CASSLDGTDTGELFF
CDR3 DNA: TGTGCCAGCAGCTTAGACGGGACAGACACCGGGGAGCTGTTTTTT

clone size: -
V gene: TRBV3-1/TRBV3-2
J gene: TRBJ1-6
D gene: -
CDR3 protein: CASGPYSPLHF
CDR3 DNA: TGTGCCAGCGGCCCCTATTCACCCCTCCACTTT

clone size: -
V gene: TRBV5-4
J gene: TRBJ2-7
D gene: TRBD1
CDR3 protein: CASSSRDRGREQYF
CDR3 DNA: TGTGCCAGCAGCTCAAGGGACAGGGGGCGCGAGCAGTACTTC

clone size: -
V gene: TRBV24-1
J gene: TRBJ1-1
D gene: -
CDR3 protein: CATSDGGTEAFF
CDR3 DNA: TGTGCCACCAGTGATGGGGGAACGGAAGCTTTCTTT

clone size: -
V gene: TRBV3-1/TRBV3-2
J gene: TRBJ1-2
D gene: TRBD1
CDR3 protein: CASSQDATGHYGYTF
CDR3 DNA: TGTGCCAGCAGCCAAGATGCGACAGGGCACTATGGCTACACCTTC

clone size: -
V gene: TRBV5-1
J gene: TRBJ2-1
D gene: TRBD2
CDR3 protein: CASSATSASVEQFF
CDR3 DNA: TGCGCCAGCAGCGCTACTAGCGCATCGGTCGAGCAGTTCTTC

clone size: -
V gene: TRBV15
J gene: TRBJ2-2
D gene: -
CDR3 protein: CATSLPGRVPGELFF
CDR3 DNA: TGTGCCACCAGCCTCCCAGGTCGGGTACCCGGGGAGCTGTTTTTT

clone size: -
V gene: TRBV7-9
J gene: TRBJ2-3
D gene: -
CDR3 protein: CASSLKGLPTDTQYF
CDR3 DNA: TGTGCCAGCAGCTTAAAGGGACTGCCCACAGATACGCAGTATTTT

clone size: -
V gene: TRBV19
J gene: TRBJ2-7
D gene: -
CDR3 protein: CASSLGQNVYEQYF
CDR3 DNA: TGTGCCAGTAGCCTTGGACAGAACGTCTACGAGCAGTACTTC

clone size: -
V gene: TRBV4-1
J gene: TRBJ1-1
D gene: TRBD1
CDR3 protein: CASSHQATGGRGTEAFF
CDR3 DNA: TGCGCCAGCAGCCACCAGGCTACAGGGGGCAGAGGGACTGAAGCTTTCTTT

clone size: -
V gene: TRBV30
J gene: TRBJ1-1
D gene: -
CDR3 protein: CAWRDSSNTEAFF
CDR3 DNA: TGTGCCTGGAGGGACAGCTCTAACACTGAAGCTTTCTTT

clone size: -
V gene: TRBV9
J gene: TRBJ1-5
D gene: -
CDR3 protein: CASSASGESQPQHF
CDR3 DNA: TGTGCCAGCAGCGCCTCAGGGGAGAGTCAGCCCCAGCATTTT

clone size: -
V gene: TRBV6-5
J gene: TRBJ2-7
D gene: -
CDR3 protein: CASSREPYEQYF
CDR3 DNA: TGTGCCAGCAGCCGGGAACCCTACGAGCAGTACTTC

clone size: few
V gene: TRBV5-5
J gene: TRBJ1-6
D gene: -
CDR3 protein: CASSTTRGGSNSPLHF
CDR3 DNA: TGTGCCAGCAGCACGACCCGTGGGGGGTCCAATTCACCCCTCCACTTT

clone size: once
V gene: TRBV2
J gene: TRBJ1-4
D gene: TRBD1
CDR3 protein: CASSDGQGDEKLFF
CDR3 DNA: TGTGCCAGCAGTGACGGACAGGGAGATGAAAAACTGTTTTTT

clone size: -
V gene: TRBV11-2
J gene: TRBJ1-2
D gene: -
CDR3 protein: CASSRPDSLRLYGYTF
CDR3 DNA: TGTGCCAGCAGCCGCCCTGACAGCTTGAGGCTCTATGGCTACACCTTC

clone size: -
V gene: TRBV30
J gene: TRBJ1-1
D gene: -
CDR3 protein: CAWGYDTEAFF
CDR3 DNA: TGTGCCTGGGGTTATGACACTGAAGCTTTCTTT